The present entry profiles one T cell receptor (beta chain) with its context. The entry originates in a study of PD-L1 blockade in urothelial cancer. Across the study: A median blood sample held around 150,000 T cells and about 78,000 unique TCRs.

Only in-frame clones appear in the TCRdb table, and some are missing; sequencing was by immunoSEQ multiplex PCR. Here the sample spans approximately 100,000 clones, 91% being singletons. Patient disease was locally advanced or metastatic urothelial carcinoma. Germline assignment: CDR1 SGHNT and CDR2 YYREEE (reference sequence). V lost 5 bases to trimming and J lost 2 bases; unmatched junction nucleotides: 11. CDR3 length: 17 amino acids. Specimen: PBMCs, collected around atezolizumab (anti-PD-L1) treatment. The TCR comes from a woman older than 75 with urothelial cancer. The chain combines TRBV5-4 with TRBJ2-2; 8 nucleotides align to TRBD1. The CDR3 reads CASRPSQGAINTGELFF. Here the CDR3 DNA reads TGTGCCAGCAGACCCTCTCAGGGGGCCATTAACACCGGGGAGCTGTTTTTT.